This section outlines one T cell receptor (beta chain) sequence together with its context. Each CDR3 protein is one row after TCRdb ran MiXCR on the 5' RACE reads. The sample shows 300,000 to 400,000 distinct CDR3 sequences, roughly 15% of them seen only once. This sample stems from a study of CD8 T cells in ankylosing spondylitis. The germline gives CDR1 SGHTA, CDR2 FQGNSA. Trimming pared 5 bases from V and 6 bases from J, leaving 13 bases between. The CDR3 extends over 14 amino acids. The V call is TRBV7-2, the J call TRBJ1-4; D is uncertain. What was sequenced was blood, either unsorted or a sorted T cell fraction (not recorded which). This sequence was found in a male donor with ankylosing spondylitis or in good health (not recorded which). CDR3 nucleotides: TGTGCCAGCAGCCCAGACCCAACACATGAAAAACTGTTTTTT. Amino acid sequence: CASSPDPTHEKLFF.